These 6 T cell receptor beta chains share one sample of origin, sequenced in a study of T-cell reconstitution after alpha-beta-depleted transplantation in children. A TCRbeta library incorporating unique molecular identifiers was prepared. Via MiXCR, TCRdb re-called the PCR reads, giving one row per CDR3 protein. The sample shows roughly 200,000 distinct CDR3 sequences, under 9.5% of them seen only once. Sequencing was performed on PBMCs from the stem cell graft donor, taken from the stem cell graft. All receptors derive from a human donor who donated a stem cell graft to a child with acute lymphoblastic leukemia.

Ten or more counts support this clonotype. This chain joins TRBV12-3 or TRBV12-4 and TRBJ1-1; D remains unclear. CDR3 size: 12 residues. V lost 3 bases to trimming and J lost 3 bases, with 5 bases between them. The CDR3 nucleotides read TGTGCCAGCAGTTTCTTGTACACTGAAGCTTTCTTT. It yields the protein CASSFLYTEAFF.

This clonotype has ten or more counts. The chain combines TRBV5-1 with TRBJ1-2; tentatively, D is TRBD1 (5 bases). Germline CDR1 reads SGHRS; CDR2 reads YFSETQ. The CDR3 is 17 residues long. Trimming stripped 1 base from V and 2 bases from J, with 18 bases between. The chain's CDR3 is CASSLRSGVGTNYGYTF. The DNA of the CDR3 is TGCGCCAGCAGCTTGAGGTCGGGAGTAGGGACGAACTATGGCTACACCTTC.

The chain has TRBV12-3 or TRBV12-4 and TRBJ2-3, with D perhaps matching TRBD2 (7 bases). CDR3 length: 16 residues. The V end was cut by 3 bases, the J end by 1 base, with 14 bases between. The CDR3 region is CASSLGAGAGTDTQYF. CDR3 bases: TGTGCCAGCAGTTTGGGGGCGGGGGCCGGCACAGATACGCAGTATTTT.

This clonotype was found a few times. The J gene is TRBJ2-1, the V gene TRBV5-1; 13 bases align to TRBD2. The CDR3 runs 16 residues. Germline V gives CDR1 SGHRS, CDR2 YFSETQ. V shed 1 base and J 4 bases; nucleotides not matched to a gene: 2. CDR3 in amino acids: CASSLWGLAGYNEQFF. The CDR3 DNA follows: TGCGCCAGCAGCTTGTGGGGACTAGCGGGGTACAATGAGCAGTTCTTC.

This clonotype was detected only a few times. The chain recombines TRBV9 with TRBJ2-7; 10 bases are shared with TRBD2. The CDR3 is made up of 16 amino acids. Trimming at V came to 0 bases and at J to 7 bases, leaving 10 bases not matched to a gene. Germline CDR1 and CDR2: SGDLS and YYNGEE. Written as DNA, the CDR3 is TGTGCCAGCAGCGTAGTTGATAGCGGGGGGTCGGGAGAGCAGTACTTC. Its protein is CASSVVDSGGSGEQYF.

The V and J genes are TRBV12-3 or TRBV12-4 and TRBJ2-7; tentatively, D is TRBD1 (6 bases). The CDR3 length is 16 residues. V dropped 6 bases and J dropped 5 bases, with 23 bases sitting between them. The CDR3 sequence: CASSPSPATGLDEQYF. The CDR3 nucleotides are TGTGCCAGCAGCCCTTCCCCCGCGACAGGTTTGGACGAGCAGTACTTC.